What follows is one TCR beta chain and its context. Recovery meant two consecutive negative NP/OP PCR tests, professional clearance, or resolved symptoms. The CDR3 has 14 amino acids. With 6 bases removed from V and 4 bases from J, the gap between germline ends came to 13 bases. Germline V gene lookup returns CDR1 MNHEY and CDR2 SMNVEV (reference sequence). The record originates from a study of blood T cell repertoires in COVID-19. Whole-study context: Both acute and convalescent COVID-19 samples were obtained from the United States, Italy and Spain. T cells, B-cell-depleted T cells, or PBMCs provided the cDNA or gDNA that served as material.

Source study methods: Amplification with reference gene primers provided the estimates of nucleated cell counts. Generated by immunoSEQ multiplex PCR, the TCRdb table keeps only in-frame clones and is missing some. For V, J and clone size, that table is used; D and trimming come from the DNA. The sample lists approximately 490,000 clones, approximately 86% occurring once. The sequence was collected from a woman in her fifties or sixties who had recovered from COVID-19. The sequenced material came from PBMCs or T cells enriched from blood (not recorded which). V and J are TRBV27 and TRBJ1-5; D might be TRBD1 (5 bases). The CDR3 loop reads CASRPGLRNQPQHF. DNA for the CDR3: TGTGCCAGCAGGCCGGGACTGAGAAATCAGCCCCAGCATTTT.